This T cell receptor (beta chain) was observed in a study of blood T cells in healthy people across ages (dated by TCRdb to the mid-2010s). General notes on the study: In model experiments, template switching captured about one uniquely barcoded TCR beta cDNA molecule for every two T cells. The study measured age-related changes in TCR beta repertoire diversity using deep sequencing normalized with unique cDNA molecular identifiers. The donors were divided into four age groups: young (average around 15 years), middle-aged (approximately 42), aged (about 56) and long-lived (nearly 85). For two donors (one aged 18 to 29 and one aged 80 or older), the study analyzed two additional independent replicas of 1 million unique cDNA reads from the same blood draw. Paper-wide results and their limitations: Estimates of total diversity based on one million sequenced T cells were considered lower bounds and underestimates. As age increased, observed TCR beta diversity per million T cells dropped in a roughly linear way, and a significant reduction was already evident by age 40. Because the CMV infection status of the donors was unknown, age-related changes in expanded clonotypes may potentially have been confounded. The percentage of naive T cells measured by flow cytometry correlated strongly with observed TCR beta diversity. Compared with the aged group, the long-lived group had more naive CD4+ T cells, fewer expanded clones and increased TCR diversity, a pattern suggesting age selection. Since profiling was done on bulk unsorted PBMCs, naive and antigen-experienced compartments could not be conclusively compared.

The library was obtained by 5' RACE. The instrument was an Illumina HiSeq 2500. A second PCR of about 6 to 11 cycles was performed with a sample-barcoded 5' primer and a J-beta primer mix. A template-switch 5' adaptor carrying 12 random nucleotides introduced a unique molecular identifier onto each TCR beta cDNA molecule. At least 2.5 million CDR3-containing paired-end reads were obtained from each sample. The Mint cDNA synthesis kit, primed by a TRBC-specific oligonucleotide, was used to synthesize first-strand cDNA from all RNA. After uracil-DNA glycosylase treatment, a first 18-cycle PCR used universal primers M1SS and BC2_uni_R on all cDNA. Per the source publication's procedure: Normalization of each sample was performed by random selection of 1 million high-quality reads, each carrying a distinct molecular identifier. Reads sharing molecular identifiers were discarded rather than binned into consensus sequences. MiTCR, run with a Q25 quality threshold and the strictest error-elimination algorithm, handled CDR3 identification, clonotype clustering and error correction. A nonparametric unseen species model with Euler transformation was used to estimate a lower bound on total TCR beta diversity. TCRdb redid the processing of the public reads, applying fastp at Q25 and MiXCR, and retained in-frame beta chains. Rows are unified per CDR3 protein, each entry keeping the most common DNA and genes. TCRdb's processing, not the authors', yielded these V and J calls. The table for this sample lists roughly 560,000 distinct CDR3 sequences; nearly 25% of them were counted only once. In total, the top ten clones hold roughly 9.4% of the sample.

CDR1 and CDR2 are read off the germline V gene as ENHRY and SYGVKD. Reading from cysteine to phenylalanine, the CDR3 counts 16 amino acids. Only the CDR3 DNA is retained, 48 bases long and in frame from the first base. Compared with germline, V lacks 5 bases and J lacks 4 bases; bases without a gene match: 6. Systemically healthy Caucasian individuals from Russia, about 38 in total and aged about 6 to 95 years, were included as donors. Ten milliliters of peripheral blood were drawn from each donor into EDTA-treated Vacutainer tubes. PBMCs were isolated by Ficoll-Paque density-gradient centrifugation, with at least 6 million obtained per sample. Total RNA, at least 5 micrograms per sample, was extracted from PBMCs with Trizol reagent. For every donor, an aliquot of PBMCs went through flow cytometry to measure the percentages of naive CD45RAhigh/CD27high T cells. This clonotype was found a few times. Its recognized antigen is unknown. Nothing much larger sits one base from this clone, and base qualities are not available.

This sample also belongs to another study, concerning T cells of mothers and their children. As noted in the second study: Nine systemically healthy Caucasian individuals served as donors, namely three mothers together with their six children. cDNA synthesis consumed the entire amount of extracted RNA, loaded at about 1.5 ug RNA in each 15 ul reaction. In the second PCR, the M1S primer added sample barcodes and 2-4 random nucleotides. Each mother yielded over 9.5 million TCR beta CDR3 reads and each child about 3 million reads. Thymic selection similarly shapes TCR recombination output in related and unrelated pairs, with minor effect from inherited differences. Normalized repertoire overlap in related mother-child pairs was always slightly higher than in unrelated mother-child pairs, but the difference was never significant. With a sensitivity of approximately 92 clones per million clonotypes, no persistent microchimeric T cell clones were detected. To look for features that set related mother-child pairs apart from unrelated individuals, the researchers ran deep NGS to compare the TCR beta repertoires of mothers and children. The mean age was roughly 44 +/- 4 years for the mothers and around 10 +/- 4 years for the children. After adapters were ligated using NEBNext reagents, the libraries underwent 100+100 nt paired-end sequencing on an Illumina HiSeq 2000. To avoid cross-contamination, the mother libraries and the child libraries were prepared a month apart and sequenced in separate runs. For each donor, somewhere between 500,000 and 2,000,000 distinct TCR beta clonotypes were identified. Naive TCR beta clonotypes were estimated from low-frequency clonotypes matched to each donor's FACS-determined naive share, without sorting.

The chain joins TRBV10-3 to TRBJ2-2; a stretch of 11 junction bases matches TRBD2. This receptor was identified in a boy under 18 in good health. Sequencing was done on a sample of blood. The CDR3 is CAISHLAGGGTGELFF. The bases read TGTGCCATCAGTCATCTAGCGGGAGGAGGCACCGGGGAGCTGTTTTTT.